This entry concerns a single T cell receptor beta chain. Repertoires were generated with immunoSEQ multiplex PCR, while TCRdb's copy carries only in-frame clones and drops some. The sample shows 45,000 to 55,000 clones, roughly 95% of them seen only once. CDR3 length: 17 amino acids. Germline V gives CDR1 MNHEY, CDR2 SMNVEV (reference sequence). V was pared by 2 bases and J by 1 base, with 14 bases between. This sample was taken from a study of control samples from healthy donors and cancer patients. The TCR comes from a man aged 25 to 40 in good health. The genes are TRBV27 and TRBJ2-2; D is ambiguous. The source material was blood. The CDR3 DNA is TGTGCCAGCAGTTTAAGCTCCGGGCCCATGAACACCGGGGAGCTGTTTTTT. It encodes CASSLSSGPMNTGELFF.